This entry features one T cell receptor beta chain sequence. Its antigen has not been determined. No quality values exist for individual bases; no much larger clone is one base distant. The immunoSEQ Assay, a bias-controlled multiplex PCR, was used to amplify TCRbeta CDR3 regions from genomic DNA. Per the source publication's procedure: Nucleated cell counts per sample were estimated from amplification of reference gene primers within the assay. To quantify the absolute abundance of each unique TCRbeta CDR3 rearrangement, sequence reads were collapsed and filtered. For each sample, productive Simpson clonality was calculated as the square root of Simpson's diversity index across productive rearrangements. TCRdb provides this immuneACCESS table in a form limited to in-frame rearrangements. Some clones are lacking; in checked studies, under half of them reflect an unresolved V gene, and why the rest are absent is not known. V and J calls plus clone size are reproduced from that table; the DNA served to infer D and trimming. This sample has about 220,000 clones in its table, and 82% of those were observed once. The ten largest clones add up to roughly 3.5% of the sample.

The junction shows trimming of 2 bases on V and 8 bases on J, plus 10 bases between the germline ends. CDR1 and CDR2, per the germline V gene (reference sequence), are SGHAT and FQDESV. Its CDR3 holds 14 amino acids, cysteine through phenylalanine. The only DNA kept is the CDR3, 42 bases in frame from the first base. The entry originates in a study of blood T cell repertoires in COVID-19 (dated by TCRdb to between 2020 and 2021). Looking at the study overall: Samples from collaborators originated in the United States, Italy and Spain and spanned both the acute and convalescent phases of COVID-19. Samples came from the ongoing ImmuneRACE study (first 160 participants) plus 1,254 subjects from 6 global collaborators. Where HLA class I and class II types were available, the types were taken from metadata supplied by the sample provider, not from assay-based typing. Subjects who had been exposed to COVID-19, were actively infected with it, or had recovered from it provided the deeply sampled blood TCRbeta repertoires that made up the dataset. The repertoires were released in a freely available public database intended as a resource for research on the immune response to SARS-CoV-2. Nearly every sample came with metadata listing a de-identified subject ID, COVID-19 status, age in years and sex. The prospective study material was composed of cDNA or gDNA derived from T cells, B-cell-depleted T cells, or PBMCs.

Participants in the prospective study were enrolled through a virtual design, were aged roughly 18 to 90 years, and lived in under 25 United States geographic areas. Cohort assignment in the prospective study relied on participant-reported clinical history from a screening survey and a study questionnaire. For ImmuneRACE Cohort 3, a participant was defined as recovered based on two consecutive negative NP/OP PCR tests, clearance by a healthcare professional, or resolution of symptoms. Each participant in the prospective study had whole blood, serum and a nasopharyngeal or oropharyngeal swab collected by mobile phlebotomists. Over a 2-month period, participants in the prospective study had the option of providing additional blood draws and questionnaires. Before DNA extraction, prospective study blood samples were shipped either frozen or at room temperature. The paper's findings and limits, for the study overall: The quantity of clinical and demographic metadata differed by source and by participant and was supplied without curation.

The rearrangement joined TRBV11-1 to TRBJ1-6, with the D gene too uncertain to name. Sequenced input: PBMCs or T cells enriched from blood (not recorded which). The receptor's source is a woman aged 55-70 years who had recovered from COVID-19. The CDR3 loop reads CASSLQESDSPLHF. The bases are TGTGCCAGCAGCTTACAGGAAAGTGATTCACCCCTCCACTTT.